A single sample gave rise to the 17 T cell receptor beta chains below, sequenced in a study of control samples from healthy donors and cancer patients. Sequenced by immunoSEQ multiplex PCR; TCRdb stores in-frame clones only, minus some. The sample has 100,000 to 150,000 clones; 80% to 95% are singletons. The sequencing sample was made of blood. Source of these receptors: a man aged 40-55 years in good health.

The V call is TRBV6-5, the J call TRBJ1-1, with no clear D. Germline values: CDR1 MNHEY, CDR2 SVGAGI. V was shortened by 6 bases and J by 1 base, with 15 bases between the two germline ends. The CDR3 loop spans 15 amino acids. This chain's CDR3 is CASRPGRWANTEAFF. The CDR3 region has the DNA TGTGCCAGCAGGCCGGGCCGGTGGGCGAACACTGAAGCTTTCTTT.

The chain combines TRBV13 with TRBJ2-1; 11 nucleotides agree with TRBD2. From germline, CDR1 is PRHDT and CDR2 FYEKMQ (reference sequence). Losses at the gene ends were 6 bases for V and 0 bases for J; bases not matched to a gene: 16. CDR3 size: 20 residues. The CDR3 loop reads CASSSKSASGGRGSYNEQFF. The CDR3 coding sequence is TGTGCCAGCAGTTCTAAGTCGGCTAGCGGGGGGCGGGGCTCCTACAATGAGCAGTTCTTC.

This chain connects TRBV6-4 to TRBJ2-1, with 8 bases lining up with TRBD1. Germline CDR1 reads MRHNA; CDR2 reads SNTAGT. Losses at the gene ends were 6 bases for V and 7 bases for J; bases not matched to a gene: 5. The CDR3 runs 13 residues. The DNA of the CDR3 is TGTGCCAGCAGCAGGACAGGGATGAATGAGCAGTTCTTC. Protein sequence: CASSRTGMNEQFF.

The chain links TRBV30 to TRBJ1-2, with a tentative D call TRBD1 (5 bases). Germline V lookup: CDR1 GTSNPN, CDR2 SVGIG (reference sequence). The V and J ends lost 0 bases and 7 bases respectively, with 15 bases between them. CDR3 length: 14 residues. CDR3 sequence reads: CAWSVLGGGSGYTF. CDR3 coding DNA: TGTGCCTGGAGTGTACTGGGGGGGGGAAGTGGCTACACCTTC.

The chain joins TRBV7-9 to TRBJ1-5; the D is unclear. This CDR3 contains 13 residues. The germline CDR1 and CDR2 sequences are SEHNR and FQNEAQ (reference sequence). The V end was cut by 5 bases, the J end by 4 bases, with 9 bases between. In nucleotides, the CDR3 is TGTGCCAGCAGCCCTGGGGAGAATCAGCCCCAGCATTTT. Amino acid sequence: CASSPGENQPQHF. Looking up the rest from reference TRBV7-9 and TRBJ1-5 gives the full variable domain: DTGVSQNPRHKITKRGQNVTFRCDPISEHNRLYWYRQTLGQGPEFLTYFQNEAQLEKSRLLSDRFSAERPKGSFSTLEIQRTEQGDSAMYLCASSPGENQPQHFGDGTRLSIL.

Notes on this clone: One end of the junction does not line up with germline, which may come from a read error. The chain combines TRBV7-7 with TRBJ2-1; 11 bases are a match to TRBD2. Germline CDR1 is SSHAT and CDR2 is FNYEAQ (reference sequence). This CDR3 comprises 16 residues. DNA for the CDR3: TGTGCTAGCAGCTTAACTAGCGGGGGCTCCTACAATGAGCAGTTCTTC. Its translation: CASSLTSGGSYNEQFF.

This clone has only one observation. As DNA, the CDR3 is TGTGCCAGCTCACCTTGGACTGACTCCTACGAGCAGTACTTC. Protein: CASSPWTDSYEQYF. This sequence joins TRBV18 and TRBJ2-7; TRBD2 might be the D (5 bases). V lost 3 bases and J lost 0, with 9 bases in between. This CDR3 is built from 14 residues. Germline V gene data show CDR1 as KGHSH and CDR2 as LQKENI.

The rearrangement joins TRBV6-6 to TRBJ2-3; a weak D match, TRBD2 (5 bases). Germline V gives CDR1 MNHNY, CDR2 SVGAGI (reference sequence). The CDR3 runs to 14 residues. V dropped 7 bases and J dropped 6 bases, with 17 bases sitting between them. The CDR3 DNA reads TGTGCCAGCAACAAAGGACTGATAGTTGATACGCAGTATTTT. Protein sequence: CASNKGLIVDTQYF.

This chain joins TRBV11-2 and TRBJ2-4, with TRBD1 matching over 10 bases. The CDR3 has 13 residues. Germline CDR1 SGHAT, CDR2 FQNNGV. Trimming at V came to 1 base and at J to 11 bases, leaving 2 bases not matched to a gene. CDR3 sequence (DNA): TGTGCCAGCAGCTTAGGACAGGGGGCGGTTCAGTACTTC. Translated: CASSLGQGAVQYF.

The V and J genes are TRBV12-2 and TRBJ1-6. TRBV12-2 is a pseudogene segment. This CDR3 spans 15 amino acids. The CDR3 DNA is TGTGCAAGTCGCTACAAGGGACCGCCGGGCTCACCCCTCCACTTT. Its protein product is CASRYKGPPGSPLHF.

This clone was counted between two and nine times. The chain joins TRBV6-6 to TRBJ1-5; D is ambiguous. CDR1 and CDR2 (germline): MNHNY, SVGAGI (reference sequence). The CDR3 covers 16 residues. V dropped 0 bases and J dropped 3 bases, with 12 bases sitting between them. DNA of the CDR3: TGTGCCAGCAGTTACTCCGATCTCGCCCTCAATCAGCCCCAGCATTTT. This translates into CASSYSDLALNQPQHF.

The V call is TRBV5-6, the J call TRBJ2-7; 9 bases agree with TRBD1. The CDR3 consists of 13 residues. Germline V gives CDR1 SGHDT, CDR2 YYEEEE. The trim removed 4 bases at V and 9 bases at J, leaving 8 bases unmatched. Here the CDR3 DNA reads TGTGCCAGCAGCAGGGACAGGGTACCCGGGCAGTACTTC. Translated, it gives CASSRDRVPGQYF.

J is TRBJ1-3 and V is TRBV5-8; D gene ambiguous. CDR3 length: 14 residues. V was pared by 5 bases and J by 0 bases, with 9 bases between. CDR1 is SGHTS, CDR2 YDEGEE, per germline. CDR3 residues: CASRPPYSGNTIYF. The DNA for the CDR3 is TGTGCCAGCAGACCGCCGTACTCTGGAAACACCATATATTTT.

This clone was counted a single time. The chain links TRBV5-1 to TRBJ1-3, with 7 bases lining up with TRBD1. The length of the CDR3 is 14 residues. CDR1 is SGHRS and CDR2 is YFSETQ in the germline V gene. J lost 8 bases, V lost 3 bases, and 8 bases had no gene match. This chain's CDR3 is CASSSGTVLDTIYF. DNA for the CDR3: TGCGCCAGCAGCTCGGGGACAGTACTGGACACCATATATTTT.

The V gene is TRBV2, the J gene TRBJ1-1; no reliable D call. CDR1 is SNHLY, CDR2 FYNNEI, per germline. This CDR3 is built from 14 residues. The V and J ends lost 4 bases and 0 bases respectively, with 9 bases between them. The CDR3 sequence: CASSATPMNTEAFF. In nucleotides, the CDR3 is TGTGCCAGCAGTGCGACGCCCATGAACACTGAAGCTTTCTTT.

The chain combines TRBV5-4 with TRBJ2-5; 12 nucleotides align to TRBD2. CDR3 length: 17 residues. Germline assignment: CDR1 SGHNT and CDR2 YYREEE (reference sequence). With 4 bases clipped from V and 5 bases from J, the junction kept 12 bases outside the gene matches. CDR3 sequence: CASSPTPSGGAQETQYF. The CDR3 bases are TGTGCCAGCAGCCCAACCCCTAGCGGGGGGGCGCAGGAGACCCAGTACTTC.

CDR3 DNA: TGTGCCAGCAGCACTAATCCCGGGGAGCTGTTTTTT. Its translation is CASSTNPGELFF. The chain employs TRBV9 and TRBJ2-2; D not resolved. CDR1 is SGDLS and CDR2 is YYNGEE in the germline V gene. CDR3 size: 12 residues. Trimming removed 4 bases from V and 6 bases from J, with 7 bases in between. Based on the CDR3 plus reference TRBV9 and TRBJ2-2, the full variable domain is DSGVTQTPKHLITATGQRVTLRCSPRSGDLSVYWYQQSLDQGLQFLIQYYNGEERAKGNILERFSAQQFPDLHSELNLSSLELGDSALYFCASSTNPGELFFGEGSRLTVL.